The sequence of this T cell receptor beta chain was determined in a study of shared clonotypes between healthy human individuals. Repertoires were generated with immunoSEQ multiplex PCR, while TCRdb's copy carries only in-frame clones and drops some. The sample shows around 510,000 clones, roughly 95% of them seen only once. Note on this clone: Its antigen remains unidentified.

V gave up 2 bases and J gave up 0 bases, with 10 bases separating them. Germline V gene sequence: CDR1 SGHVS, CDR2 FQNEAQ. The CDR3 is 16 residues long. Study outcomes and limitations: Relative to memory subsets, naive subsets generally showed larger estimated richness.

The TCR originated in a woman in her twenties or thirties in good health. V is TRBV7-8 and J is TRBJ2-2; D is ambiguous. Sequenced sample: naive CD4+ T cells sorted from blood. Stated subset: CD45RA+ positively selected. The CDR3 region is CASSLSGSANTGELFF. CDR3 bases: TGTGCCAGCAGCTTATCGGGTTCTGCGAACACCGGGGAGCTGTTTTTT.